This T cell receptor (beta chain) was recovered during a study of OX40 agonist ivuxolimab in advanced cancers. Study at large: Given to patients was ivuxolimab, an agonistic anti-OX40 (CD134) antibody. At doses from 0.01 to 10 mg/kg, patients were given intravenous ivuxolimab every 2 weeks.

Of note for this clone: The antigen remains unidentified.

Regarding the study as a whole: Patients with a partial response at 0.1-3.0 mg/kg had among the lowest clonal expansion.

The repertoire was sequenced with immunoSEQ multiplex PCR; TCRdb's copy has only in-frame clones and lacks some. The profile shows around 70,000 clones, roughly 82% of them singletons. The receptor comes from an adult with an advanced solid tumor such as melanoma, head and neck, liver or kidney cancer. The source material was CD4+ or CD8+ T cells sorted from blood, sampled in a trial of the OX40 agonist ivuxolimab.

The DNA of the CDR3 is TGTGCCAGCAGTCCCCTCGAGGAGGTAGCTATCTATGGCTACACCTTC. Protein sequence: CASSPLEEVAIYGYTF. The V and J genes are TRBV2 and TRBJ1-2; D uncertain. The CDR3 extends over 16 amino acids. Germline V lookup: CDR1 SNHLY, CDR2 FYNNEI. V was shortened by 5 bases and J by 4 bases, with 20 bases between the two germline ends.